A single sample is the source of the 19 T cell receptor beta chains below, sequenced in a study of blood T cell repertoires in COVID-19. Sequencing was performed with immunoSEQ multiplex PCR; in TCRdb, only in-frame clones are kept and a portion is missing. Here the sample spans approximately 220,000 clones, 70% to 85% being singletons. What was sequenced was PBMCs or T cells enriched from blood (not recorded which). The source of these receptors is a middle-aged woman with acute COVID-19.

This sequence joins TRBV28 and TRBJ2-5; D may be TRBD2 (6 bases). CDR3 length: 12 amino acids. The germline V and J ends were trimmed by 8 bases and 0 bases, with 7 bases remaining between them. CDR1 is MDHEN and CDR2 is SYDVKM in the germline V gene. The CDR3 nucleotides are TGTGCCAGCCGGGAGAACCAAGAGACCCAGTACTTC. It encodes CASRENQETQYF. Full variable domain (missing parts from reference TRBV28 and TRBJ2-5): DVKVTQSSRYLVKRTGEKVFLECVQDMDHENMFWYRQDPGLGLRLIYFSYDVKMKEKGDIPEGYSVSREKKERFSLILESASTNQTSMYLCASRENQETQYFGPGTRLLVL.

This sequence joins TRBV11-3 and TRBJ2-1; TRBD2 matches at 10 bases. Germline V gives CDR1 SGHNT, CDR2 YENEEA. This CDR3 contains 14 residues. The trim removed 4 bases at V and 8 bases at J, leaving 5 bases unmatched. CDR3 amino acids: CASSSGLARHEQFF. The CDR3 region has the DNA TGTGCCAGCAGCTCGGGACTAGCGAGGCATGAGCAGTTCTTC.

This clone was detected only once. A junction boundary mismatches the germline segment, possibly from a read error. This sequence joins TRBV7-2 and TRBJ1-2; D possibly corresponds to TRBD1 (6 bases). The CDR3 runs to 14 residues. Germline V gives CDR1 SGHTA, CDR2 FQGNSA. The chain's CDR3 is CASTLDRTNYGYTF. CDR3 bases: TGTGCCAGCACCTTAGACAGGACTAACTATGGCTACACCTTC.

The chain combines TRBV7-8 with TRBJ1-4; tentatively, D is TRBD1 (6 bases). The CDR3 totals 15 residues. CDR1 and CDR2 from the germline V gene are SGHVS and FQNEAQ. Trimming took 5 bases from V and 2 from J, leaving 12 bases between them. This chain's CDR3 is CASSTTGSTNEKLFF. As DNA, the CDR3 is TGTGCCAGCAGCACCACAGGGAGTACTAATGAAAAACTGTTTTTT. Full variable domain (missing parts from reference TRBV7-8 and TRBJ1-4): GAGVSQSPRYKVAKRGQDVALRCDPISGHVSLFWYQQALGQGPEFLTYFQNEAQLDKSGLPSDRFFAERPEGSVSTLKIQRTQQEDSAVYLCASSTTGSTNEKLFFGSGTQLSVL.

The chain is built from TRBV4-3 and TRBJ1-2; a weak D match, TRBD1 (5 bases). V gave up 3 bases and J gave up 0 bases, with 14 bases separating them. The germline V gene encodes CDR1 LGHNA and CDR2 YSLEER. CDR3 length: 16 residues. The CDR3 protein is CASSQVRTSPNYGYTF. CDR3 coding DNA: TGCGCCAGCAGCCAGGTGAGGACATCTCCTAACTATGGCTACACCTTC.

Ten or more counts support this clone. The CDR3: CASISRGTMRNTEAFF. The DNA of the CDR3 is TGTGCCAGTATTTCCCGGGGGACGATGAGGAACACTGAAGCTTTCTTT. This sequence joins TRBV19 and TRBJ1-1; D is possibly TRBD1 (5 bases). The CDR3 totals 16 residues. V lost 7 bases and J 1 base, leaving 19 bases between the germline ends. CDR1 and CDR2 (germline): LNHDA, SQIVND (reference sequence).

The chain employs TRBV27 and TRBJ2-7, with 12 bases matching TRBD2. The CDR3 spans 16 residues. Trimming took 4 bases from V and 3 from J; bases not matched to a gene: 7. Looked up from germline, CDR1 is MNHEY and CDR2 is SMNVEV (reference sequence). As DNA, the CDR3 is TGTGCCAGCAGTTCCGCCCTAGCGGGAGGGATCTACGAGCAGTACTTC. Translated, it gives CASSSALAGGIYEQYF.

The V gene is TRBV4-3, the J gene TRBJ2-3; D not resolved. The CDR3 runs to 16 residues. Deletions cut 1 base from V and 0 bases from J, with 11 bases between. From germline, CDR1 is LGHNA and CDR2 YSLEER. This chain's CDR3 is CASSQAPVSSTDTQYF. The CDR3 DNA reads TGCGCCAGCAGCCAAGCGCCGGTATCTAGCACAGATACGCAGTATTTT.

The chain recombines TRBV7-9 with TRBJ1-5; 8 positions agree with TRBD1. The CDR3 length is 14 residues. Germline-derived CDR1 and CDR2 are SEHNR and FQNEAQ (reference sequence). J was trimmed by 1 base and V by 5 bases; bases with no gene match: 1. The CDR3 region is CASSQGASNQPQHF. CDR3 sequence (DNA): TGTGCCAGCAGCCAGGGGGCGAGCAATCAGCCCCAGCATTTT. The full variable domain, completed using reference TRBV7-9 and TRBJ1-5, is DTGVSQNPRHKITKRGQNVTFRCDPISEHNRLYWYRQTLGQGPEFLTYFQNEAQLEKSRLLSDRFSAERPKGSFSTLEIQRTEQGDSAMYLCASSQGASNQPQHFGDGTRLSIL.

This sequence joins TRBV5-8 and TRBJ2-3; 11 nucleotides match TRBD2. V trimming: 0 bases; J trimming: 2 bases; junction bases outside the gene matches: 8. The CDR3 is 18 amino acids. Germline CDR1 is SGHTS and CDR2 is YDEGEE. The CDR3 DNA reads TGTGCCAGCAGCTTGGCCTCTGGACTAGCGGGCTTCACAGATACGCAGTATTTT. This encodes CASSLASGLAGFTDTQYF.

Here the CDR3 reads CASSQGGSYNEQFF. The CDR3 coding sequence is TGCGCCAGCAGCCAAGGCGGCTCTTACAATGAGCAGTTCTTC. This chain joins TRBV4-1 and TRBJ2-1; the D is unclear. Germline V gene data show CDR1 as MGHRA and CDR2 as YSYEKL. The length of the CDR3 is 14 residues. The ends were cut back, 1 base at V and 4 bases at J, with 8 bases in the middle.

The chain employs TRBV5-1 and TRBJ1-6; possible D gene TRBD1, 6 bases. The V and J ends lost 0 bases and 12 bases respectively, with 22 bases between them. Per germline, CDR1 SGHRS and CDR2 YFSETQ. This CDR3 comprises 17 residues. CDR3 DNA: TGCGCCAGCAGCTTGGAAGCCCTGGACACAGGACAGATACCCCTCCACTTT. Its protein is CASSLEALDTGQIPLHF.

This clone came up once. V is TRBV2 and J is TRBJ1-6; TRBD1 agrees at 9 bases. CDR3 size: 15 residues. The V segment lost 2 bases and the J segment 9 bases; nucleotides outside the gene matches: 5. The germline gives CDR1 SNHLY, CDR2 FYNNEI. CDR3 region: CASSERDRVSSPLHF. In nucleotides, the CDR3 is TGTGCCAGCAGTGAAAGGGACAGGGTGAGTTCACCCCTCCACTTT.

V and J are TRBV3-1 (or the pseudogene TRBV3-2) and TRBJ1-5, with 8 bases aligning to TRBD1. The V and J ends lost 3 bases and 0 bases, in that order; junction bases with no gene match: 13. Germline loops: CDR1 LGHDT, CDR2 YNNKEL (reference sequence). The CDR3 is 19 residues long. In DNA, the CDR3 is TGTGCCAGCAGCCATACCGGGACAGGAGAAGTTTATAGCAATCAGCCCCAGCATTTT. Encoded protein: CASSHTGTGEVYSNQPQHF.

The CDR3: CASSYGTTGNTIYF. The CDR3 DNA reads TGTGCCAGCAGTTACGGGACAACTGGAAACACCATATATTTT. This chain connects TRBV6-5 to TRBJ1-3; TRBD1 is a possible D gene (6 bases). Germline V gene lookup returns CDR1 MNHEY and CDR2 SVGAGI. The CDR3 has 14 residues. V lost 2 bases, J lost 2 bases, and 7 bases lay in between.

Here the CDR3 reads CASSFPTLTIHHYEQYF. Written as DNA, the CDR3 is TGTGCCAGCAGTTTCCCTACCCTGACTATCCATCACTACGAGCAGTACTTC. The genes are TRBV28 and TRBJ2-7; tentatively, D is TRBD2 (5 bases). The CDR3 extends over 17 amino acids. Trimming stripped 3 bases from V and 3 bases from J, with 21 bases between. The germline V gene has CDR1 MDHEN and CDR2 SYDVKM.

The J gene is TRBJ1-4, the V gene TRBV18; TRBD1 might be the D (5 bases). V was cut by 5 bases and J by 8 bases, with 12 bases left in between. Germline values: CDR1 KGHSH, CDR2 LQKENI. This CDR3 spans 13 amino acids. CDR3 sequence: CASSRDRHEKLFF. The CDR3 coding sequence is TGTGCCAGCTCAAGAGACAGACACGAAAAACTGTTTTTT.

The CDR3 DNA is TGTGCCTGGAACCCTAGACAGCCATCAATCGATAATTCACCCCTCCACTTT. Its translation is CAWNPRQPSIDNSPLHF. The chain has TRBV30 and TRBJ1-6; D possibly corresponds to TRBD1 (5 bases). Germline lookup yields CDR1 GTSNPN and CDR2 SVGIG (reference sequence). The V and J ends lost 4 bases and 5 bases respectively, with 21 bases between them. The CDR3 consists of 17 residues.

The genes are TRBV6-1 and TRBJ2-7; 7 bases map to TRBD2. There are 13 residues in the CDR3. Germline V gene lookup returns CDR1 MNHNS and CDR2 SASEGT. J lost 1 base, V lost 6 bases, and 3 bases had no gene match. The CDR3 DNA is TGTGCCAGCAGGGGCGGGAGATCCTACGAGCAGTACTTC. This translates into CASRGGRSYEQYF.